This TCR beta chain was profiled in a study of T cell repertoires in cytomegalovirus infection. Looking at the study overall: Through public TCR beta signatures, both CMV infection and matching HLA type were indicated.

TCRdb re-called the reads with MiXCR, one entry per CDR3 protein. The sample shows roughly 990,000 distinct CDR3 sequences, approximately 33% of them seen only once. Whole-study findings and limits: Using cumulative public TCR beta family frequency, the authors identified those who carried CMV together with the relevant HLA.

This clonotype appeared a few times. Its specificity is unknown. The source is a human donor in good health (CMV status not recorded). Some clones in this sample may be carry-over from other donors' samples. The source was cultured CD8+ T cells from PBMCs, collected from culture after CMV antigen stimulation.

The CDR3 loop reads CASSEFRGDYNEQFF. DNA of the CDR3: TGCGCCAGCAGTGAGTTCCGGGGGGATTACAATGAGCAGTTCTTC. This chain connects TRBV10-1 to TRBJ2-1, with 7 bases fitting TRBD2. Unmatched junction bases numbered 4, after V lost 1 base and J lost 4 bases. Per the germline V gene, CDR1 is WNHNN and CDR2 is SYGVQD (reference sequence). The CDR3 loop spans 15 amino acids.